The rows below give T cell receptor beta chains drawn from one sample of a study of lymphopenia after photon versus proton radiotherapy. Assay: immunoSEQ multiplex PCR; the TCRdb copy retains only in-frame clones and omits some. This repertoire shows 25,000 to 35,000 clones, 85% to 90% found once; its top ten account for about 6.3%. Sequenced material: peripheral blood, taken from a patient treated with proton-based radiotherapy. Receptors were obtained from a woman in her seventies with pancreatic cancer. Some clones in this sample may be carry-over from other donors' samples. Both conserved end residues are part of each CDR3. D genes are given only for firm matches. The listing skips clone size in some rows; elsewhere it reads once, few, many or a size class.

j_gene: TRBJ1-5; d_gene: NA; v_gene: TRBV4-1; abundance: NA; CDR3aa: CASSQGHRTDSNQPQHF; CDR3nt: TGCGCCAGCAGCCAAGGGCACCGGACGGATAGCAATCAGCCCCAGCATTTT
j_gene: TRBJ2-2; d_gene: TRBD1; v_gene: TRBV7-2; abundance: once; CDR3aa: CASSLQPGGNTGELFF; CDR3nt: TGTGCCAGCAGCTTACAGCCAGGGGGGAACACCGGGGAGCTGTTTTTT
j_gene: TRBJ2-1; d_gene: TRBD1; v_gene: TRBV28; abundance: NA; CDR3aa: CASRLGQGDYNEQFF; CDR3nt: TGTGCCAGCAGATTGGGACAGGGCGACTACAATGAGCAGTTCTTC
j_gene: TRBJ2-5; d_gene: NA; v_gene: TRBV15; abundance: NA; CDR3aa: CATSRSGRQETQYF; CDR3nt: TGTGCCACCAGCAGGTCAGGTCGTCAAGAGACCCAGTACTTC
j_gene: TRBJ1-5; d_gene: NA; v_gene: TRBV28; abundance: NA; CDR3aa: CASSFDSNNQPQHF; CDR3nt: TGTGCCAGCAGTTTTGACAGCAACAATCAGCCCCAGCATTTT
j_gene: TRBJ1-2; d_gene: NA; v_gene: TRBV13; abundance: NA; CDR3aa: CAIPPSRLNYGYTF; CDR3nt: TGTGCCATCCCCCCCTCCAGACTTAACTATGGCTACACCTTC
j_gene: TRBJ1-1; d_gene: TRBD1; v_gene: TRBV9; abundance: NA; CDR3aa: CASSVTGADTEAFF; CDR3nt: TGTGCCAGCAGCGTAACAGGGGCTGACACTGAAGCTTTCTTT
j_gene: TRBJ2-1; d_gene: NA; v_gene: TRBV19; abundance: NA; CDR3aa: CASSTPRAGGGNEQFF; CDR3nt: TGTGCCAGTAGTACCCCCCGAGCGGGTGGAGGTAATGAGCAGTTCTTC
j_gene: TRBJ2-3; d_gene: NA; v_gene: TRBV20-1; abundance: NA; CDR3aa: CSARDDTQYF; CDR3nt: TGCAGTGCTCGCGATGATACGCAGTATTTT
j_gene: TRBJ2-7; d_gene: NA; v_gene: TRBV5-5; abundance: NA; CDR3aa: CASSLRDQLYEQYF; CDR3nt: TGTGCCAGCAGCCTCCGGGACCAATTATACGAGCAGTACTTC
j_gene: TRBJ2-7; d_gene: NA; v_gene: TRBV7-2; abundance: NA; CDR3aa: CASSLTQGTYEQYF; CDR3nt: TGTGCCAGCAGCTTAACACAGGGCACCTACGAGCAGTACTTC
j_gene: TRBJ2-1; d_gene: TRBD2; v_gene: TRBV5-5; abundance: NA; CDR3aa: CASSLETGGAYNEQFF; CDR3nt: TGTGCCAGCAGCTTGGAAACGGGAGGGGCCTACAATGAGCAGTTCTTC
j_gene: TRBJ1-6; d_gene: NA; v_gene: TRBV28; abundance: NA; CDR3aa: CASSPLRGAGGGSYNSPLHF; CDR3nt: TGTGCCAGCAGTCCACTCCGAGGTGCCGGAGGGGGCTCCTATAATTCACCCCTCCACTTT
j_gene: TRBJ1-5; d_gene: NA; v_gene: TRBV30; abundance: NA; CDR3aa: CAWSRTEGQPQHF; CDR3nt: TGTGCCTGGAGTAGGACAGAGGGTCAGCCCCAGCATTTT
j_gene: TRBJ2-3; d_gene: TRBD2; v_gene: TRBV5-1; abundance: NA; CDR3aa: CASRDLRESTDTQYF; CDR3nt: TGCGCCAGCAGGGACTTGCGGGAGAGCACAGATACGCAGTATTTT
j_gene: TRBJ2-7; d_gene: NA; v_gene: TRBV13; abundance: NA; CDR3aa: CASSLVGGSGEQYF; CDR3nt: TGTGCCAGCAGCTTGGTTGGGGGCTCCGGCGAGCAGTACTTC
j_gene: TRBJ2-7; d_gene: TRBD1; v_gene: TRBV4-1; abundance: NA; CDR3aa: CASSQGRQGRNEQYF; CDR3nt: TGCGCCAGCAGCCAAGGACGACAGGGGAGGAACGAGCAGTACTTC
j_gene: TRBJ2-1; d_gene: NA; v_gene: TRBV30; abundance: NA; CDR3aa: CAWTFAGYNEQFF; CDR3nt: TGTGCCTGGACCTTTGCGGGATACAATGAGCAGTTCTTC
j_gene: TRBJ2-7; d_gene: TRBD2; v_gene: TRBV7-2; abundance: NA; CDR3aa: CASSLAFGTSSIDEQYF; CDR3nt: TGTGCCAGCAGCTTAGCTTTTGGGACTAGCAGTATAGACGAGCAGTACTTC
j_gene: TRBJ1-3; d_gene: NA; v_gene: TRBV11-2; abundance: NA; CDR3aa: CASSPEVNSGNTIYF; CDR3nt: TGTGCCAGCAGCCCAGAGGTAAACTCTGGAAACACCATATATTTT
j_gene: TRBJ2-5; d_gene: NA; v_gene: TRBV20-1; abundance: NA; CDR3aa: CSARAPQTQYF; CDR3nt: TGCAGTGCTAGAGCCCCCCAGACCCAGTACTTC
j_gene: TRBJ2-1; d_gene: NA; v_gene: TRBV29-1; abundance: NA; CDR3aa: CSVGDGPYNEQFF; CDR3nt: TGCAGCGTGGGGGACGGTCCCTACAATGAGCAGTTCTTC
j_gene: TRBJ1-1; d_gene: TRBD1; v_gene: TRBV6-5; abundance: once; CDR3aa: CASSYSRDRNTEAFF; CDR3nt: TGTGCCAGCAGTTATTCTCGGGACAGGAACACTGAAGCTTTCTTT
j_gene: TRBJ1-1; d_gene: NA; v_gene: TRBV11-2; abundance: NA; CDR3aa: CASSSLGHNTEAFF; CDR3nt: TGTGCCAGCAGCTCTCTGGGACATAACACTGAAGCTTTCTTT
j_gene: TRBJ2-5; d_gene: TRBD1; v_gene: TRBV9; abundance: NA; CDR3aa: CASSSLQGAETQYF; CDR3nt: TGTGCCAGCAGTAGTTTACAGGGGGCTGAGACCCAGTACTTC
j_gene: TRBJ2-7; d_gene: TRBD2; v_gene: TRBV28; abundance: NA; CDR3aa: CASSLSSGGIYEQYF; CDR3nt: TGTGCCAGCAGTTTATCCTCGGGGGGTATATACGAGCAGTACTTC
j_gene: TRBJ2-3; d_gene: NA; v_gene: TRBV11-3; abundance: few; CDR3aa: CASSLGPVSTDTQYF; CDR3nt: TGTGCCAGCAGCTTAGGGCCAGTGAGCACAGATACGCAGTATTTT
j_gene: TRBJ1-1; d_gene: NA; v_gene: TRBV28; abundance: NA; CDR3aa: CASRSLGGTMNTEAFF; CDR3nt: TGTGCCAGCAGGTCTCTCGGCGGAACCATGAACACTGAAGCTTTCTTT
j_gene: TRBJ2-5; d_gene: NA; v_gene: TRBV28; abundance: NA; CDR3aa: CASSWNQELKETQYF; CDR3nt: TGTGCCAGCAGTTGGAACCAGGAATTAAAAGAGACCCAGTACTTC
j_gene: TRBJ2-3; d_gene: NA; v_gene: TRBV7-2; abundance: NA; CDR3aa: CASSQGRGSTDTQYF; CDR3nt: TGTGCCAGCAGCCAGGGTCGGGGTAGCACAGATACGCAGTATTTT
j_gene: TRBJ1-3; d_gene: NA; v_gene: TRBV6-5; abundance: NA; CDR3aa: CASTLDALSGNTIYF; CDR3nt: TGTGCCAGCACCCTGGACGCTCTCTCTGGAAACACCATATATTTT
j_gene: TRBJ2-7; d_gene: TRBD2; v_gene: TRBV4-3; abundance: NA; CDR3aa: CASSQDWGGYEQYF; CDR3nt: TGCGCCAGCAGCCAAGACTGGGGGGGCTACGAGCAGTACTTC
j_gene: TRBJ2-3; d_gene: TRBD2; v_gene: TRBV5-4; abundance: NA; CDR3aa: CASSGTRELTDTQYF; CDR3nt: TGTGCCAGCAGCGGGACTAGGGAGCTCACAGATACGCAGTATTTT
j_gene: TRBJ2-7; d_gene: NA; v_gene: TRBV9; abundance: NA; CDR3aa: CASSVAESSYEQYF; CDR3nt: TGTGCCAGCAGCGTAGCTGAGAGCTCCTACGAGCAGTACTTC
j_gene: TRBJ2-7; d_gene: NA; v_gene: TRBV11-2; abundance: NA; CDR3aa: CASSSPSPLGGSYGYEQYF; CDR3nt: TGTGCCAGCAGCTCACCTAGCCCACTAGGCGGTAGTTATGGGTACGAGCAGTACTTC
j_gene: TRBJ2-6; d_gene: NA; v_gene: TRBV6-6; abundance: NA; CDR3aa: CASSYSDAGANVLTF; CDR3nt: TGTGCCAGCAGTTACTCAGACGCTGGGGCCAACGTCCTGACTTTC
j_gene: TRBJ2-1; d_gene: TRBD2; v_gene: TRBV5-1; abundance: NA; CDR3aa: CATSKTSGSQIEQFF; CDR3nt: TGCGCCACCTCTAAGACTAGCGGGAGTCAGATTGAGCAGTTCTTC
j_gene: TRBJ2-5; d_gene: TRBD1; v_gene: TRBV28; abundance: NA; CDR3aa: CASSLRGGLETQYF; CDR3nt: TGTGCCAGCAGTTTACGAGGGGGCCTAGAGACCCAGTACTTC
j_gene: TRBJ1-5; d_gene: NA; v_gene: TRBV19; abundance: NA; CDR3aa: CASSIDPNQPQHF; CDR3nt: TGTGCCAGTAGTATCGACCCAAATCAGCCCCAGCATTTT
j_gene: TRBJ1-6; d_gene: TRBD1; v_gene: TRBV28; abundance: NA; CDR3aa: CASIPGQLFVPLHF; CDR3nt: TGTGCCAGCATACCGGGACAGCTTTTTGTGCCCCTCCACTTT
j_gene: TRBJ2-7; d_gene: TRBD2; v_gene: TRBV5-1; abundance: NA; CDR3aa: CASSLGTSGSFSYEQYF; CDR3nt: TGCGCCAGCAGCTTAGGGACTAGCGGGAGCTTCTCCTACGAGCAGTACTTC
j_gene: TRBJ2-3; d_gene: NA; v_gene: TRBV5-1; abundance: NA; CDR3aa: CASSGNTDTQYF; CDR3nt: TGCGCCAGCAGCGGTAACACAGATACGCAGTATTTT
j_gene: TRBJ1-4; d_gene: NA; v_gene: TRBV15; abundance: once; CDR3aa: CATSRDRGSEKLFF; CDR3nt: TGTGCCACCAGCAGAGACAGGGGTAGTGAAAAACTGTTTTTT
j_gene: TRBJ2-3; d_gene: TRBD1; v_gene: TRBV10-3; abundance: NA; CDR3aa: CAIRQTGDTQYF; CDR3nt: TGTGCCATCAGGCAGACAGGGGATACGCAGTATTTT
j_gene: TRBJ1-5; d_gene: NA; v_gene: TRBV7-2; abundance: medium-sized; CDR3aa: CASSPRTGNQPQHF; CDR3nt: TGTGCCAGCAGCCCCCGGACAGGCAATCAGCCCCAGCATTTT
j_gene: TRBJ1-4; d_gene: NA; v_gene: TRBV5-1; abundance: once; CDR3aa: CASSVGGSGRAPGEKLFF; CDR3nt: TGCGCCAGCAGCGTTGGAGGGTCAGGGAGGGCCCCTGGGGAAAAACTGTTTTTT
j_gene: TRBJ2-1; d_gene: TRBD2; v_gene: TRBV10-2; abundance: NA; CDR3aa: CASRTSGSYNEQFF; CDR3nt: TGCGCCAGCAGGACTAGCGGGTCCTACAATGAGCAGTTCTTC
j_gene: TRBJ1-1; d_gene: NA; v_gene: TRBV20-1; abundance: few; CDR3aa: CSTGLNTEAFF; CDR3nt: TGCAGTACAGGGTTGAACACTGAAGCTTTCTTT
j_gene: TRBJ2-1; d_gene: TRBD1; v_gene: TRBV11-3; abundance: NA; CDR3aa: CASSSSGTGSYNEQFF; CDR3nt: TGTGCCAGCAGCTCCTCGGGGACAGGGAGCTACAATGAGCAGTTCTTC
j_gene: TRBJ2-7; d_gene: TRBD1; v_gene: TRBV28; abundance: few; CDR3aa: CASRQRTGDLYEQYF; CDR3nt: TGTGCCAGCAGACAACGGACAGGGGACCTCTACGAGCAGTACTTC
j_gene: TRBJ2-7; d_gene: TRBD2; v_gene: TRBV10-3; abundance: NA; CDR3aa: CAISPSGTGGEQYF; CDR3nt: TGTGCCATCAGCCCGAGCGGGACCGGGGGCGAGCAGTACTTC
j_gene: TRBJ1-2; d_gene: NA; v_gene: TRBV28; abundance: NA; CDR3aa: CASSQDGLLRYGYTF; CDR3nt: TGTGCCAGCAGTCAAGACGGACTCCTCCGTTATGGCTACACCTTC
j_gene: TRBJ1-4; d_gene: TRBD1; v_gene: TRBV30; abundance: NA; CDR3aa: CAWSMKGGSNEKLFF; CDR3nt: TGTGCCTGGAGTATGAAAGGGGGCTCTAATGAAAAACTGTTTTTT
j_gene: TRBJ1-1; d_gene: NA; v_gene: TRBV10-2; abundance: NA; CDR3aa: CASNDRDTEAFF; CDR3nt: TGCGCCAGCAATGATCGGGACACTGAAGCTTTCTTT
j_gene: TRBJ2-3; d_gene: NA; v_gene: TRBV6-6; abundance: NA; CDR3aa: CASRETDTQYF; CDR3nt: TGTGCCAGCAGGGAAACAGATACGCAGTATTTT
j_gene: TRBJ2-1; d_gene: TRBD2; v_gene: TRBV7-9; abundance: NA; CDR3aa: CASSTAPREGRYEQFF; CDR3nt: TGTGCCAGCAGCACTGCTCCGAGGGAGGGCCGATATGAGCAGTTCTTC
j_gene: TRBJ1-6; d_gene: TRBD1; v_gene: TRBV4-1; abundance: NA; CDR3aa: CASSPTGVDSPLHF; CDR3nt: TGCGCCAGCAGCCCGACAGGGGTTGATTCACCCCTCCACTTT
j_gene: TRBJ2-3; d_gene: TRBD2; v_gene: TRBV6-1; abundance: few; CDR3aa: CASSVTSGRSDTQYF; CDR3nt: TGTGCCAGCAGTGTCACTAGCGGGAGATCTGATACGCAGTATTTT
j_gene: TRBJ1-1; d_gene: TRBD1; v_gene: TRBV29-1; abundance: few; CDR3aa: CSARQGGMNTEAFF; CDR3nt: TGCAGCGCCCGACAGGGGGGCATGAACACTGAAGCTTTCTTT
j_gene: TRBJ2-1; d_gene: TRBD1; v_gene: TRBV29-1; abundance: once; CDR3aa: CSVEDQGQFNEQFF; CDR3nt: TGCAGCGTTGAAGATCAGGGACAGTTTAATGAGCAGTTCTTC